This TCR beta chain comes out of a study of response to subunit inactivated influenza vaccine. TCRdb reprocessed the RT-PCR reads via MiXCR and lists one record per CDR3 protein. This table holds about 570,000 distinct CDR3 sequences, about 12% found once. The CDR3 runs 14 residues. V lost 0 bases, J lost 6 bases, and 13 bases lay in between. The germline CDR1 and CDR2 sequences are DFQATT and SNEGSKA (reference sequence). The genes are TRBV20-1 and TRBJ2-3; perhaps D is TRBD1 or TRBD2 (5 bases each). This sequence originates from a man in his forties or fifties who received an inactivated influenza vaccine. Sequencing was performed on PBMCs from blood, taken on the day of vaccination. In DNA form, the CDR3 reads TGCAGTGCTAGAGATCGGACTGAGGGGGATACGCAGTATTTT. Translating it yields CSARDRTEGDTQYF.